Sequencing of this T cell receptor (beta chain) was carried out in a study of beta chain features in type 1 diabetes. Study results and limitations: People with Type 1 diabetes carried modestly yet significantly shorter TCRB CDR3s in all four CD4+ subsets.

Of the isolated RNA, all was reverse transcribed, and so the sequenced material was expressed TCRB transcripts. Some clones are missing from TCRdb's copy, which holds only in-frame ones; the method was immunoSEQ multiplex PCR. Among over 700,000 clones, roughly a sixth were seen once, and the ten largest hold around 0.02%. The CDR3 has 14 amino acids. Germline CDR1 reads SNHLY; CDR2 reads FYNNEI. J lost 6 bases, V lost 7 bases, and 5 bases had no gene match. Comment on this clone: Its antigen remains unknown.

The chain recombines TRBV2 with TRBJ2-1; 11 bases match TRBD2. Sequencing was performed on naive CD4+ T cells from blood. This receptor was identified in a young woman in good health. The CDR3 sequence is CASIPGTSGNEQFF. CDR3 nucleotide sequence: TGTGCCAGCATCCCCGGGACTAGCGGCAATGAGCAGTTCTTC.